Listed here are 23 T cell receptor beta chains from one sample, sequenced in a study of blood T cells in healthy people across ages. It was with a sample-barcoded 5' primer and a J-beta primer mix that a second PCR of about 7 to 12 cycles was run. TCRdb re-derived calls from the 5' RACE reads in MiXCR, one entry per CDR3 protein. The profile shows just over 1 million distinct CDR3 sequences, 40% to 55% of them singletons. The source material was blood. Receptors were obtained from a woman in her fifties or sixties in good health.

This clonotype was observed a handful of times. V is TRBV6-5 and J is TRBJ2-1; 8 bases fit TRBD2. There are 15 residues in the CDR3. V shed 2 bases, J shed 5 bases, and the junction held 5 bases outside the gene matches. Germline loops: CDR1 MNHEY, CDR2 SVGAGI. CDR3 protein: CASSYLSSGHNEQFF. The CDR3 bases are TGTGCCAGCAGTTACCTATCTAGCGGGCACAATGAGCAGTTCTTC.

The rearrangement uses TRBV29-1 and TRBJ2-5; TRBD1 or TRBD2 may be the D gene (5 bases each). V was cut by 4 bases and J by 0 bases, with 12 bases left in between. Per the germline V gene, CDR1 is SQVTM and CDR2 is ANQGSEA. This CDR3 has 14 amino acids. The DNA of the CDR3 is TGCAGCGTTGGTAGGGACCTGTACCAAGAGACCCAGTACTTC. Encoded protein: CSVGRDLYQETQYF. Using reference TRBV29-1 and TRBJ2-5 for the parts outside the CDR3, the full variable domain is SAVISQKPSRDICQRGTSLTIQCQVDSQVTMMFWYRQQPGQSLTLIATANQGSEATYESGFVIDKFPISRPNLTFSTLTVSNMSPEDSSIYLCSVGRDLYQETQYFGPGTRLLVL.

The sample holds a few counts of this clonotype. One end of the junction fails to match germline, which may point to a read error. The rearrangement links TRBV12-3 or TRBV12-4 to TRBJ2-3; 7 nucleotides align to TRBD2. This CDR3 has 14 residues. The CDR3 reads CASGLTSGTDTQYF. CDR3 in DNA: TGTGCCAGCGGTTTAACTAGCGGCACAGATACGCAGTATTTT.

This clonotype was seen a few times. The V gene is TRBV11-2, the J gene TRBJ2-1; 12 nucleotides match TRBD2. The CDR3 runs to 18 residues. Unmatched junction bases numbered 14, after V lost 4 bases and J lost 7 bases. In germline, CDR1 is SGHAT, CDR2 FQNNGV. The CDR3: CASSSLAGGPGEVNEQFF. The DNA of the CDR3 is TGTGCCAGCAGCTCCCTAGCGGGAGGGCCCGGGGAGGTGAATGAGCAGTTCTTC.

This clonotype appeared a single time. The rearrangement uses TRBV5-1 and TRBJ1-2, with a weak D call TRBD1 (6 bases). V was pared by 4 bases and J by 6 bases, with 13 bases between. The CDR3 is 13 residues long. Germline V CDR1 and CDR2: SGHRS, YFSETQ. In DNA form, the CDR3 reads TGCGCCAGCAGCACCCAGGGGTGGGATGGCTACACCTTC. It codes for CASSTQGWDGYTF.

The chain is built from TRBV28 and TRBJ2-5; TRBD1 might be the D (6 bases). The J call is doubtful: the DNA matches TRBJ2-7 better. Germline assignment: CDR1 MDHEN and CDR2 SYDVKM. The CDR3 has 17 amino acids. Here the CDR3 DNA reads TGTGCCAGCGTCGCAACCCTCAGACAGGTGGCGCGATACGAGCAGTACTTC. Residues: CASVATLRQVARYEQYF.

In its sample, this clonotype was seen a few times. The J gene is TRBJ2-7, the V gene TRBV20-1; 9 bases align to TRBD2. Germline V gives CDR1 DFQATT, CDR2 SNEGSKA (reference sequence). The CDR3 sequence is 14 residues long. The ends lost 0 bases at V and 3 bases at J; junction bases unmatched: 3. The CDR3 DNA reads TGCAGTGCTAGAGATAGCGGGAGTCTCTACGAGCAGTACTTC. Translation gives CSARDSGSLYEQYF.

This chain links TRBV5-1 with TRBJ2-6, with D possibly matching TRBD2 (6 bases). Germline lookup yields CDR1 SGHRS and CDR2 YFSETQ. V lost 2 bases to trimming and J lost 8 bases, with 8 bases between them. CDR3 length: 13 amino acids. CDR3 sequence (DNA): TGCGCCAGCAGCTTAGGAGGGACCAACGTCCTGACTTTC. This translates into CASSLGGTNVLTF.

The count of this clonotype is one. This chain joins TRBV10-3 and TRBJ1-2, with 10 positions matching TRBD1. The germline V gene encodes CDR1 ENHRY and CDR2 SYGVKD. Germline trimming cut 5 bases from V and 4 bases from J; bases unmatched to any gene: 4. This CDR3 has 14 residues. CDR3 bases: TGTGCCATCAGTCCGGGACAGGGGCCCTATGGCTACACCTTC. Translated, it gives CAISPGQGPYGYTF.

This chain links TRBV30 with TRBJ1-2, with 10 bases identical to TRBD1. J gave up 8 bases and V 2 bases, and 14 bases lay outside the gene matches. Germline CDR1 GTSNPN, CDR2 SVGIG (reference sequence). The CDR3 contains 16 residues. CDR3 sequence (DNA): TGTGCCTGGAGTCTCGGACAGGGGGAAAATACTGGCGGCTACACCTTC. Protein: CAWSLGQGENTGGYTF. Based on the CDR3 plus reference TRBV30 and TRBJ1-2, the full variable domain is SQTIHQWPATLVQPVGSPLSLECTVEGTSNPNLYWYRQAAGRGLQLLFYSVGIGQISSEVPQNLSASRPQDRQFILSSKKLLLSDSGFYLCAWSLGQGENTGGYTFGSGTRLTVV.

This chain connects TRBV4-1 to TRBJ2-2, with 7 bases aligning to TRBD1. V gave up 1 base and J gave up 6 bases; unmatched junction bases: 5. The CDR3 is 15 residues long. The germline V gene has CDR1 MGHRA and CDR2 YSYEKL. The CDR3 loop is CASSQVPTGAGELFF. As DNA, the CDR3 is TGCGCCAGCAGCCAAGTACCCACAGGGGCCGGGGAGCTGTTTTTT.

V is TRBV27 and J is TRBJ2-7, with TRBD2 identical over 7 bases. Trimming removed 4 bases from V and 0 bases from J; junction bases left unmatched: 9. Germline V gives CDR1 MNHEY, CDR2 SMNVEV (reference sequence). This CDR3 has 16 residues. CDR3 bases: TGTGCCAGCAGTTCGAGACTAGCCCACAGCTCCTACGAGCAGTACTTC. The encoded protein is CASSSRLAHSSYEQYF.

The genes are TRBV4-1 and TRBJ2-7; TRBD2 might be the D (6 bases). Per the germline V gene, CDR1 is MGHRA and CDR2 is YSYEKL. Trimming pared 0 bases from V and 3 bases from J, leaving 12 bases between. This CDR3 is built from 15 residues. The CDR3 loop reads CASSQDGVSGYEQYF. The DNA for the CDR3 is TGCGCCAGCAGCCAAGATGGTGTTAGCGGCTACGAGCAGTACTTC.

This clonotype was found a few times. This may arise from a read error, as a much more abundant clone is one base away. The genes are TRBV29-1 and TRBJ2-5, with 12 bases matching TRBD2. V was pared by 7 bases and J by 10 bases, with 4 bases of the junction left unmatched. Germline CDR1 reads SQVTM; CDR2 reads ANQGSEA. The CDR3 runs to 11 residues. The CDR3 is CSDLAGGSQYF. CDR3 DNA sequence: TGCAGCGATCTAGCGGGAGGGAGCCAGTACTTC.

The rearrangement uses TRBV7-7 and TRBJ2-3, with TRBD2 matching 7 bases. Unmatched junction bases numbered 6, after V lost 6 bases and J lost 6 bases. This CDR3 comprises 13 residues. Germline CDR1 reads SSHAT; CDR2 reads FNYEAQ (reference sequence). The CDR3 region is CASSSGGRDTQYF. CDR3 DNA: TGTGCCAGCAGTTCGGGGGGAAGGGATACGCAGTATTTT.

The genes are TRBV5-1 and TRBJ2-5; D unclear. The CDR3 sequence is 16 residues long. The V gene's germline CDR1 is SGHRS and CDR2 YFSETQ. V was shortened by 1 base and J by 1 base, with 14 bases between the two germline ends. The CDR3 region is CASSLSSAASQETQYF. For the CDR3, the DNA is TGCGCCAGCAGCTTGTCAAGCGCGGCCAGCCAAGAGACCCAGTACTTC.

V gene TRBV18 combines with J gene TRBJ2-4; the D gene is possibly TRBD2 (5 bases). V was clipped by 4 bases and J by 10 bases, with 11 bases between them. CDR3 length equals 12 residues. Germline lookup yields CDR1 KGHSH and CDR2 LQKENI. This CDR3 reads CASSRPRGIQYF. CDR3 sequence (DNA): TGTGCCAGCTCACGGCCCCGGGGAATTCAGTACTTC.

The V call is TRBV7-6, the J call TRBJ2-5; 11 bases are shared with TRBD2. Losses at the gene ends were 3 bases for V and 1 base for J; bases not matched to a gene: 4. CDR1 and CDR2 from the germline V gene are SGHVS and FNYEAQ. This CDR3 region has 16 residues. CDR3 region: CASSFRLAGPQETQYF. In DNA form, the CDR3 reads TGTGCCAGCAGCTTCAGACTAGCGGGACCCCAAGAGACCCAGTACTTC.

V is TRBV20-1 and J is TRBJ2-1; 7 nucleotides align to TRBD1. With V trimmed by 0 bases and J by 5 bases, 10 bases remained unmatched. This CDR3 is built from 16 residues. Germline V gene data show CDR1 as DFQATT and CDR2 as SNEGSKA (reference sequence). The CDR3 sequence: CSARDPKGTANNEQFF. CDR3 in DNA: TGCAGTGCTAGAGACCCCAAAGGGACAGCCAACAATGAGCAGTTCTTC.

This clonotype showed up just once. The gene calls are TRBV7-9 and TRBJ2-1; 9 bases line up with TRBD2. V shed 5 bases, J shed 7 bases, and the junction held 9 bases outside the gene matches. The CDR3 has 15 residues. Germline CDR1 SEHNR, CDR2 FQNEAQ (reference sequence). CDR3 residues: CASSPVAGVVNEQFF. DNA of the CDR3: TGTGCCAGCAGCCCCGTAGCGGGAGTGGTGAATGAGCAGTTCTTC.

The sample holds many counts of this clonotype. J is TRBJ2-5 and V is TRBV7-9; 9 nucleotides match TRBD2. V trimming: 4 bases; J trimming: 1 base; junction bases outside the gene matches: 10. CDR1 is SEHNR and CDR2 is FQNEAQ in the germline V gene (reference sequence). There are 17 residues in the CDR3. In nucleotides, the CDR3 is TGTGCCAGCAGCTCAAACGGGGCTAGCGGGACCCAAGAGACCCAGTACTTC. It codes for CASSSNGASGTQETQYF.

This clonotype appeared a single time. The chain uses TRBV20-1 and TRBJ2-1; the match to TRBD2 covers 7 bases. The J call may be wrong; the DNA end is better matched by TRBJ2-7. CDR1 is DFQATT and CDR2 is SNEGSKA in the germline V gene (reference sequence). This CDR3 region has 18 residues. The CDR3 region has the DNA TGCAGTGCCAGGGCAGGTGGAGGGAGGGCTTCTACCTACAATGAGCAGTACTTC. This gives the protein CSARAGGGRASTYNEQYF.

This clonotype was found a few times. The chain's CDR3 is CATDKLNTGTSGQETQYF. In nucleotides, the CDR3 is TGTGCCACCGACAAACTCAACACCGGGACTAGCGGGCAAGAGACCCAGTACTTC. This chain connects TRBV24-1 to TRBJ2-5; the match to TRBD2 covers 12 bases. The CDR3 consists of 18 residues. V lost 9 bases and J lost 2; bases outside the gene matches: 15. Germline CDR1 is KGHDR and CDR2 is SFDVKD.